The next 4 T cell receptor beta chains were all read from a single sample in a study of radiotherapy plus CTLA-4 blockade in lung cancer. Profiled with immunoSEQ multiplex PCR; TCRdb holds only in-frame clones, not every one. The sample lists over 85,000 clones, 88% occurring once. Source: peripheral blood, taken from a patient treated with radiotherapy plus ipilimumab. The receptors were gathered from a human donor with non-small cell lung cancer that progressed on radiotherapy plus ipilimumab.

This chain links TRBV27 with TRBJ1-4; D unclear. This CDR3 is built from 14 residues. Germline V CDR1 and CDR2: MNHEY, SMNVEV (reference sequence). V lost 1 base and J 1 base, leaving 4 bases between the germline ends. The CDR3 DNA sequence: TGTGCCAGCAGTTTATGGGGAACTAATGAAAAACTGTTTTTT. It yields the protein CASSLWGTNEKLFF.

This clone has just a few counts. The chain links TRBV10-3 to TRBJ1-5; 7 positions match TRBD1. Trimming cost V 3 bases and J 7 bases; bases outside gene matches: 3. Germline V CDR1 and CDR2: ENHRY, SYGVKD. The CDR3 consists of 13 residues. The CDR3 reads CAISDRGGQPQHF. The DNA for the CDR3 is TGTGCCATCAGTGATCGAGGGGGCCAGCCCCAGCATTTT.

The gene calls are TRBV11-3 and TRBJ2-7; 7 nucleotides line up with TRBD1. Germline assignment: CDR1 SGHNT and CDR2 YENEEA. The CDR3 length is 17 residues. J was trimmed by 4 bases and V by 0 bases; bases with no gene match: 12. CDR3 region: CASSLDAPGQIGYEQYF. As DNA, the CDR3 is TGTGCCAGCAGCTTAGATGCCCCGGGACAGATCGGATACGAGCAGTACTTC.

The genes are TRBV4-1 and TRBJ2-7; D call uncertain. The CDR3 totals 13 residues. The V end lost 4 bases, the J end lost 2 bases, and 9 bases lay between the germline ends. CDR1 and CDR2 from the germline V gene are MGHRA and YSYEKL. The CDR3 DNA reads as TGCGCCAGCAGCCCAACGGATACCTACGAGCAGTACTTC. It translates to CASSPTDTYEQYF.